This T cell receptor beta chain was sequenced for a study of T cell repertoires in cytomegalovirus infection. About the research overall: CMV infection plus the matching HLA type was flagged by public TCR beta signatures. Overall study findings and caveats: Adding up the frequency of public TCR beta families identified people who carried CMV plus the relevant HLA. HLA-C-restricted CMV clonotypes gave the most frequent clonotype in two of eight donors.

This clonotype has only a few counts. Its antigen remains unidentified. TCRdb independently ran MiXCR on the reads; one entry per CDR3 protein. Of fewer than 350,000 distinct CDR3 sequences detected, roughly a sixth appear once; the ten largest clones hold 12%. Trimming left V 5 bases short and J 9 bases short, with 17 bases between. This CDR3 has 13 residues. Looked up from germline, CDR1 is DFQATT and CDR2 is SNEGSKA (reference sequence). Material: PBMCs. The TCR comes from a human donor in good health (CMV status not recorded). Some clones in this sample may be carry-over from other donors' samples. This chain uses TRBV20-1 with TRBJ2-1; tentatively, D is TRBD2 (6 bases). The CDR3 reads CSAAVTSLGEQFF. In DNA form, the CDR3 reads TGCAGTGCTGCCGTCACTAGCCTCGGTGAGCAGTTCTTC.